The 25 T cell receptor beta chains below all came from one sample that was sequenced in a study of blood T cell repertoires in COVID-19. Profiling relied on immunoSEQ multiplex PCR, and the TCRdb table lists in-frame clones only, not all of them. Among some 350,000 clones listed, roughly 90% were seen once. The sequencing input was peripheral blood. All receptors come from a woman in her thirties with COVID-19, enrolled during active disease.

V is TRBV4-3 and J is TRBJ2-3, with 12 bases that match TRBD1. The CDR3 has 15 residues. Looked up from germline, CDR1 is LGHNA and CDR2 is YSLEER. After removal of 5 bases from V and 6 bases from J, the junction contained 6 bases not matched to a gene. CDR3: CASSLGTGGFDTQYF. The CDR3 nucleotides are TGCGCCAGCAGCTTAGGGACAGGGGGCTTTGATACGCAGTATTTT.

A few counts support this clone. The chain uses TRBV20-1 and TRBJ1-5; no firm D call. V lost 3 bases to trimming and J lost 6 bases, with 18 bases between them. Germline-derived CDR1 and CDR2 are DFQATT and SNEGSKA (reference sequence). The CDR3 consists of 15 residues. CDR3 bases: TGCAGTGCTAGTGGGAGCGACCTCTCCAGTCAGCCCCAGCATTTT. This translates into CSASGSDLSSQPQHF.

CDR3 residues: CASSQDPVRRSYNEQFF. CDR3 DNA: TGCGCCAGCAGCCAAGATCCAGTCCGTCGCTCCTACAATGAGCAGTTCTTC. V and J are TRBV4-3 and TRBJ2-1; D ambiguous. Trimming left V 0 bases short and J 0 bases short, with 12 bases between. The length of the CDR3 is 17 residues. CDR1 is LGHNA, CDR2 YSLEER, per germline.

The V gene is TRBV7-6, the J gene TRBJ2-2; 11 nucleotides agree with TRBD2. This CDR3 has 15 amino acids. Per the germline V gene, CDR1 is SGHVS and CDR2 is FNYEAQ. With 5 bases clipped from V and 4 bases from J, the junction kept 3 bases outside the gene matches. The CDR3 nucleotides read TGTGCCAGCAGCCCCGGACTAGCGGGCACCGGGGAGCTGTTTTTT. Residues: CASSPGLAGTGELFF. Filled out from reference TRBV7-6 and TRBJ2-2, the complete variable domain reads GAGVSQSPRYKVTKRGQDVALRCDPISGHVSLYWYRQALGQGPEFLTYFNYEAQQDKSGLPNDRFSAERPEGSISTLTIQRTEQRDSAMYRCASSPGLAGTGELFFGEGSRLTVL.

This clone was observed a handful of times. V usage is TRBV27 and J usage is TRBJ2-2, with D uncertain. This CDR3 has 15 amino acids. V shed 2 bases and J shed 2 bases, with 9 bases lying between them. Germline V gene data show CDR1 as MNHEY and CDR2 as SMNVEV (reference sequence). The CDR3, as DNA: TGTGCCAGCAGTTTAAGTCCCAGTAACACCGGGGAGCTGTTTTTT. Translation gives CASSLSPSNTGELFF.

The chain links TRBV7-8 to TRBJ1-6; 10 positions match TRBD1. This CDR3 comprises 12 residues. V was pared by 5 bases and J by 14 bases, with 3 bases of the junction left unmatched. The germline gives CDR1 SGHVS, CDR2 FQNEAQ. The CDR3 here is CASSPTGGTLHF. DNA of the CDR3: TGTGCCAGCAGCCCGACAGGGGGCACCCTCCACTTT. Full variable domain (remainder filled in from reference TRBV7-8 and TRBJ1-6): GAGVSQSPRYKVAKRGQDVALRCDPISGHVSLFWYQQALGQGPEFLTYFQNEAQLDKSGLPSDRFFAERPEGSVSTLKIQRTQQEDSAVYLCASSPTGGTLHFGNGTRLTVT.

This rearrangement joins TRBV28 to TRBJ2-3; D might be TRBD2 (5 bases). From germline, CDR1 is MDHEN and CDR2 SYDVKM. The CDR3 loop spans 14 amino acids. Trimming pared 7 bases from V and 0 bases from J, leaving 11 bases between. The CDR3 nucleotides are TGTGCCAGCACCCGGGGTTCAAGCACAGATACGCAGTATTTT. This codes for CASTRGSSTDTQYF. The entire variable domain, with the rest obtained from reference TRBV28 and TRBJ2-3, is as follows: DVKVTQSSRYLVKRTGEKVFLECVQDMDHENMFWYRQDPGLGLRLIYFSYDVKMKEKGDIPEGYSVSREKKERFSLILESASTNQTSMYLCASTRGSSTDTQYFGPGTRLTVL.

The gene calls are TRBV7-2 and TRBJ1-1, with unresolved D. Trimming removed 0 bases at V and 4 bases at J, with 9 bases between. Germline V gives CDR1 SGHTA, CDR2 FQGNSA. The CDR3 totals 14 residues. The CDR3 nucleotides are TGTGCCAGCAGCTTAGCGGCCGGAGTCACTGAAGCTTTCTTT. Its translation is CASSLAAGVTEAFF.

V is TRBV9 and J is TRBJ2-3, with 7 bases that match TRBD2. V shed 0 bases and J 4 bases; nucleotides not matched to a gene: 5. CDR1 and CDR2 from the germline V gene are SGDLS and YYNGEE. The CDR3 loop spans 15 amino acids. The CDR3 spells CASSVVGEGPDTQYF. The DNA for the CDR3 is TGTGCCAGCAGCGTAGTAGGGGAGGGGCCAGATACGCAGTATTTT.

CDR3 coding DNA: TGCGCCAGCAGCTTGGGCCAGGGAAATAATTCACCCCTCCACTTT. It encodes CASSLGQGNNSPLHF. The rearrangement links TRBV5-1 to TRBJ1-6, with D perhaps matching TRBD1 (5 bases). The CDR3 is made up of 15 amino acids. Germline V gene lookup returns CDR1 SGHRS and CDR2 YFSETQ. V was pared by 0 bases and J by 5 bases, with 9 bases between.

The DNA of the CDR3 is TGTGCCACCAGTGATGCACAGGGTTTAGGGGCTTTCTTT. It specifies CATSDAQGLGAFF. This chain uses TRBV24-1 with TRBJ1-1, with a weak D call TRBD1 (6 bases). V lost 3 bases and J lost 11, with 15 bases in between. There are 13 residues in the CDR3. Germline V lookup: CDR1 KGHDR, CDR2 SFDVKD.

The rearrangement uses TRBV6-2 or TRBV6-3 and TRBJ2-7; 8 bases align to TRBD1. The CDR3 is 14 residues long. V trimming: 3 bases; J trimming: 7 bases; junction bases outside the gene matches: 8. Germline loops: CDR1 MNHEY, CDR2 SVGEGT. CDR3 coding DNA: TGTGCCAGCAGTTATCGAACAGGGGGTGAGGAGCAGTACGTC. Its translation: CASSYRTGGEEQYV.

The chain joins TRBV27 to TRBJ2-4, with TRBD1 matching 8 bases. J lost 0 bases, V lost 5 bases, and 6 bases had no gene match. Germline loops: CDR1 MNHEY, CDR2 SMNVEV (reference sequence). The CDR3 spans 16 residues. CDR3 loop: CASSPQTGAAKNIQYF. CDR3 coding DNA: TGTGCCAGCAGTCCTCAGACAGGGGCAGCCAAAAACATTCAGTACTTC.

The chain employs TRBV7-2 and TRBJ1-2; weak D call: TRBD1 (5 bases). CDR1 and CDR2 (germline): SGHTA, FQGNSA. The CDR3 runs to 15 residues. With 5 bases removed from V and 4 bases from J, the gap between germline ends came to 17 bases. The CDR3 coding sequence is TGTGCCAGCAGCCCCACCACCGGGGGTCCCTATGGCTACACCTTC. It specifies CASSPTTGGPYGYTF.

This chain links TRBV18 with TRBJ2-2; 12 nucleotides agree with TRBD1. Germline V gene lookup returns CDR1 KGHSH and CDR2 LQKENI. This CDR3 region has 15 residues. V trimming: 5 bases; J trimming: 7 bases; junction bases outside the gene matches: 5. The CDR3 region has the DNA TGTGCCAGCTCATCGGGACAGGGGGCCCTCGGGGAGCTGTTTTTT. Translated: CASSSGQGALGELFF.

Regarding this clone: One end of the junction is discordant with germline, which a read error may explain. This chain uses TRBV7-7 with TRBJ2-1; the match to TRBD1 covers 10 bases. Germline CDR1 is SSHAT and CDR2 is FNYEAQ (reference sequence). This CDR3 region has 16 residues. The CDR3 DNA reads TGTGCTAGCAGCCCTCGTGACAGGGGGCGTTACAATGAGCAGTTCTTC. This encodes CASSPRDRGRYNEQFF.

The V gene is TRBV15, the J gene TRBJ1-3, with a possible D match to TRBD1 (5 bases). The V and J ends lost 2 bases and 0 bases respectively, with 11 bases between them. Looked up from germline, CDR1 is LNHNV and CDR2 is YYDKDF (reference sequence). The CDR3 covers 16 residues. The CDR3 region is CATSRPPTDSGNTIYF. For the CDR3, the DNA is TGTGCCACCAGCAGACCCCCGACAGACTCTGGAAACACCATATATTTT.

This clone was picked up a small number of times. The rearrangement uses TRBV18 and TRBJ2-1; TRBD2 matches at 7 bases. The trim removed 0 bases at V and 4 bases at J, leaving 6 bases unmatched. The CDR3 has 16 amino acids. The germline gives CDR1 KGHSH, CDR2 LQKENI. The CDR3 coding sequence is TGTGCCAGCTCACCACCGGTAATAGCGGGTTACAATGAGCAGTTCTTC. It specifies CASSPPVIAGYNEQFF. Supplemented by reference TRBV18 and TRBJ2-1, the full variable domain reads NAGVMQNPRHLVRRRGQEARLRCSPMKGHSHVYWYRQLPEEGLKFMVYLQKENIIDESGMPKERFSAEFPKEGPSILRIQQVVRGDSAAYFCASSPPVIAGYNEQFFGPGTRLTVL.

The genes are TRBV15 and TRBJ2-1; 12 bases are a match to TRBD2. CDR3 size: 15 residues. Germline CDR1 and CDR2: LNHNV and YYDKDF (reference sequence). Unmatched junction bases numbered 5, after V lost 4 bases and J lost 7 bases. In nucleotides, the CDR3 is TGTGCCACCAGCAACGGACTAGCGGGAACAAATGAGCAGTTCTTC. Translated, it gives CATSNGLAGTNEQFF.

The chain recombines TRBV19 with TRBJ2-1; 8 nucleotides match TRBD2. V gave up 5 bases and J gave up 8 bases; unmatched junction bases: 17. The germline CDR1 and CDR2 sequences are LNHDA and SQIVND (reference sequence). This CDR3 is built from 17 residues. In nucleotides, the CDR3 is TGTGCCAGTAGTGGTATCTGGCGGGAGGTTTTTGAATATGAGCAGTTCTTC. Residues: CASSGIWREVFEYEQFF.

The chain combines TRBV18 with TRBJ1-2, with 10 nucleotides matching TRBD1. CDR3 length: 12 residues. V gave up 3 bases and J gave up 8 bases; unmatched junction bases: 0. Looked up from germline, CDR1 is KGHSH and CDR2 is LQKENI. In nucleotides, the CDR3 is TGTGCCAGCTCACCGGGACAGGGGGGCTACACCTTC. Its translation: CASSPGQGGYTF.

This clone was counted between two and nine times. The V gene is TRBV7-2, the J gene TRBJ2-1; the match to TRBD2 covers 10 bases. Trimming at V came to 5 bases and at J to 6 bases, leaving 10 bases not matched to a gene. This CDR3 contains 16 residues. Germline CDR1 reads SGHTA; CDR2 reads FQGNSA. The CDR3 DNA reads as TGTGCCAGCAGCCCGAAAGAGCGGGGGGGCCCCAATGAGCAGTTCTTC. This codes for CASSPKERGGPNEQFF.

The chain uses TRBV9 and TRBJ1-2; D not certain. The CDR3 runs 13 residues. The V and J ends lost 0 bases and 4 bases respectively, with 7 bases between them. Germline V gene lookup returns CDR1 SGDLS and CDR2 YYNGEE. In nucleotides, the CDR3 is TGTGCCAGCAGCGTAGTGGGAGGCTATGGCTACACCTTC. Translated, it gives CASSVVGGYGYTF. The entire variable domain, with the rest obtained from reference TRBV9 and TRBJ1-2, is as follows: DSGVTQTPKHLITATGQRVTLRCSPRSGDLSVYWYQQSLDQGLQFLIQYYNGEERAKGNILERFSAQQFPDLHSELNLSSLELGDSALYFCASSVVGGYGYTFGSGTRLTVV.

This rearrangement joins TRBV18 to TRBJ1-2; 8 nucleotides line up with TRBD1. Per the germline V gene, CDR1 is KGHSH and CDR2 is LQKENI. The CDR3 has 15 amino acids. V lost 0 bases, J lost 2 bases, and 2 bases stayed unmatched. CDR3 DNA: TGTGCCAGCTCACCACCTGACAGGGGAAACTATGGCTACACCTTC. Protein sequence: CASSPPDRGNYGYTF. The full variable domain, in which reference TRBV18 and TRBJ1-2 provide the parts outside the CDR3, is NAGVMQNPRHLVRRRGQEARLRCSPMKGHSHVYWYRQLPEEGLKFMVYLQKENIIDESGMPKERFSAEFPKEGPSILRIQQVVRGDSAAYFCASSPPDRGNYGYTFGSGTRLTVV.

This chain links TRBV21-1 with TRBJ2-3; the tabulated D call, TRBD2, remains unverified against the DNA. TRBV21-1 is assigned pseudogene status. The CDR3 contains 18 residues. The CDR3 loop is CASSGQRWGAKVTDTQYF. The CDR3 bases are TGTGCCAGCAGCGGCCAACGGTGGGGAGCCAAGGTCACAGATACGCAGTATTTT.